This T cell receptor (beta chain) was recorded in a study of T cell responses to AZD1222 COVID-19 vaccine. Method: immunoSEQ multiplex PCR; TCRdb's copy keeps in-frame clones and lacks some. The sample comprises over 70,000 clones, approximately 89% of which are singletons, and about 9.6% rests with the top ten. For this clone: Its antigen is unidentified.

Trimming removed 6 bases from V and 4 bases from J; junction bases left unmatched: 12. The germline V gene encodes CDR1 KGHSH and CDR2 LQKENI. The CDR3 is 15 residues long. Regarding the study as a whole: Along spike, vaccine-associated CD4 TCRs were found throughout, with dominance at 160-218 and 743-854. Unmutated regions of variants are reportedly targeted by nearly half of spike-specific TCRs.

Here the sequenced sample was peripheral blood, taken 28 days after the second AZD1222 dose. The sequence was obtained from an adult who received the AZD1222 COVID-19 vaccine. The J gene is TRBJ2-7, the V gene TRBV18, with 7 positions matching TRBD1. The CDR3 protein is CASSPRETGMYEQYF. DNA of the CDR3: TGTGCCAGCTCTCCAAGGGAGACAGGGATGTACGAGCAGTACTTC.